These 30 T cell receptor beta chains were all obtained from the same sample, sequenced in a study of shared clonotypes between healthy human individuals. Using immunoSEQ multiplex PCR, the repertoire was profiled, and TCRdb retains in-frame clones only, with some absent. The table lists fewer than 500,000 clones, 75% to 80% of them singletons. The source material was PBMCs. These receptors were collected from a middle-aged woman in good health. Some clones in this sample may be carry-over from other donors' samples.

The genes are TRBV6-1 and TRBJ2-2, with D perhaps matching TRBD1 (5 bases). This CDR3 comprises 15 residues. With 7 bases removed from V and 6 bases from J, the gap between germline ends came to 18 bases. Germline V gene lookup returns CDR1 MNHNS and CDR2 SASEGT. The CDR3 reads CASTVIRGNAGELFF. The DNA of the CDR3 is TGTGCCAGCACTGTAATAAGGGGTAACGCCGGGGAGCTGTTTTTT.

This clone was seen only a few times. The genes are TRBV7-9 and TRBJ2-5; 9 positions match TRBD2. The CDR3 runs to 14 residues. CDR1 is SEHNR and CDR2 is FQNEAQ in the germline V gene (reference sequence). Unmatched junction bases numbered 3, after V lost 2 bases and J lost 5 bases. The CDR3 coding sequence is TGTGCCAGCAGCTTATCTAGCGGGAAGGAGACCCAGTACTTC. Encoded protein: CASSLSSGKETQYF.

The chain is built from TRBV18 and TRBJ2-5, with 11 bases identical to TRBD2. The CDR3 sequence is 19 residues long. Trimming took 4 bases from V and 2 from J; bases not matched to a gene: 15. Germline V gives CDR1 KGHSH, CDR2 LQKENI. The CDR3 spells CASSRVAGGPASDQETQYF. DNA for the CDR3: TGTGCCAGCTCACGGGTAGCGGGAGGGCCCGCGTCGGATCAAGAGACCCAGTACTTC.

This clone was seen many times. The rearrangement joins TRBV4-2 to TRBJ2-3; unclear D gene. The ends were cut back, 0 bases at V and 2 bases at J, with 15 bases in the middle. Germline V CDR1 and CDR2: LGHNA, YNFKEQ. The CDR3 is made up of 17 amino acids. The CDR3 nucleotides read TGTGCCAGCAGCCAAGATCGGTCCATCGAACCCACAGATACGCAGTATTTT. This gives the protein CASSQDRSIEPTDTQYF.

This clone turned up a few times. The chain couples TRBV28 to TRBJ1-1; D unclear. V dropped 5 bases and J dropped 7 bases, with 8 bases sitting between them. This CDR3 is 11 amino acids long. Per the germline V gene, CDR1 is MDHEN and CDR2 is SYDVKM. CDR3 bases: TGTGCCAGCAGTCTTTACCTTGAAGCTTTCTTT. The encoded protein is CASSLYLEAFF.

The chain employs TRBV30 and TRBJ2-3; D uncertain. V gave up 5 bases and J gave up 6 bases, with 12 bases separating them. The germline CDR1 and CDR2 sequences are GTSNPN and SVGIG (reference sequence). The CDR3 is made up of 12 amino acids. The CDR3 region is CAWGPTGDTQYF. As DNA, the CDR3 is TGTGCCTGGGGCCCGACCGGGGATACGCAGTATTTT.

A note on this clone: One base separates it from a far larger clone, so it is likely a read error. The genes are TRBV7-9 and TRBJ1-4, with 8 bases matching TRBD1. CDR1 and CDR2 from the germline V gene are SEHNR and FQNEAQ (reference sequence). The CDR3 is 14 amino acids. J lost 3 bases, V lost 3 bases, and 0 bases had no gene match. DNA of the CDR3: TGTGCCAGCAGCTTCAGGGGGCCTAATGAAAAACTGTTTTTT. Its translation: CASSFRGPNEKLFF.

This sequence joins TRBV2 and TRBJ1-4; a weak D match, TRBD1 (5 bases). V was shortened by 5 bases and J by 7 bases, with 14 bases between the two germline ends. Germline-derived CDR1 and CDR2 are SNHLY and FYNNEI. CDR3 length equals 14 residues. CDR3 nucleotides: TGTGCCAGCAGTCCGGGACGTCGGGCTGAAAAACTGTTTTTT. Translating it yields CASSPGRRAEKLFF.

This clone was observed many times. This sequence joins TRBV11-1 and TRBJ2-3; D is possibly TRBD1 (5 bases). V was shortened by 5 bases and J by 2 bases, with 17 bases between the two germline ends. Germline V CDR1 and CDR2: SGHAT, FQDESV (reference sequence). The CDR3 has 16 amino acids. The chain's CDR3 is CASSQRARADTDTQYF. CDR3 nucleotides: TGTGCCAGCAGCCAAAGGGCCAGGGCAGACACAGATACGCAGTATTTT.

V usage is TRBV7-7 and J usage is TRBJ2-6, with TRBD1 matching 8 bases. Germline V CDR1 and CDR2: SSHAT, FNYEAQ (reference sequence). The CDR3 sequence is 19 residues long. Losses at the gene ends were 4 bases for V and 1 base for J; bases not matched to a gene: 12. CDR3 sequence: CASSSSPRGPLSGANVLTF. DNA for the CDR3: TGTGCCAGCAGCTCAAGCCCCAGGGGGCCCCTTTCTGGGGCCAACGTCCTGACTTTC.

With respect to this clone: The same CDR3 arises from other DNA sequences in this sample as well. The rearrangement uses TRBV19 and TRBJ2-1; 7 bases are a match to TRBD1. This CDR3 contains 15 residues. The trim removed 5 bases at V and 3 bases at J, leaving 7 bases unmatched. Germline V gene sequence: CDR1 LNHDA, CDR2 SQIVND (reference sequence). The CDR3 DNA reads TGTGCCAGTAGTTTCGATCGGGACAGCTACAATGAGCAGTTCTTC. Its translation is CASSFDRDSYNEQFF.

The V call is TRBV30, the J call TRBJ2-7, with D hard to call. Looked up from germline, CDR1 is GTSNPN and CDR2 is SVGIG (reference sequence). This CDR3 spans 12 amino acids. The V and J ends lost 0 bases and 5 bases respectively, with 8 bases between them. For the CDR3, the DNA is TGTGCCTGGAGTGTCCCTCGGGACGAGCAGTACTTC. This codes for CAWSVPRDEQYF.

V and J are TRBV5-4 and TRBJ1-2, with D perhaps TRBD1 (5 bases). The ends were cut back, 0 bases at V and 2 bases at J, with 8 bases in the middle. Germline CDR1 SGHNT, CDR2 YYREEE (reference sequence). This CDR3 contains 14 residues. CDR3 nucleotide sequence: TGTGCCAGCAGCTTGGCGGGGGTGAACTATGGCTACACCTTC. Protein product: CASSLAGVNYGYTF.

The CDR3 spells CASSPGRANEKLFF. The DNA of the CDR3 is TGTGCCAGCAGCCCTGGACGGGCTAATGAAAAACTGTTTTTT. V and J are TRBV7-8 and TRBJ1-4; D gene unclear. Germline CDR1 is SGHVS and CDR2 is FQNEAQ. CDR3 length equals 14 residues. Trimming cost V 5 bases and J 3 bases, with 10 bases left between them.

This sequence joins TRBV30 and TRBJ1-5, with 10 bases lining up with TRBD1. CDR1 is GTSNPN and CDR2 is SVGIG in the germline V gene (reference sequence). The CDR3 covers 13 residues. V dropped 7 bases and J dropped 7; count of bases not matched to a gene: 7. The CDR3 DNA follows: TGTGCCTCTGACAGGGGGCAGGGGCAGCCCCAGCATTTT. Amino acid sequence: CASDRGQGQPQHF.

The gene calls are TRBV5-4 and TRBJ1-5; TRBD1 matches at 10 bases. Germline V gene lookup returns CDR1 SGHNT and CDR2 YYREEE (reference sequence). The CDR3 runs 17 residues. J gave up 2 bases and V 4 bases, and 9 bases lay outside the gene matches. The CDR3 is CASSASGTGDGNQPQHF. In DNA, the CDR3 is TGTGCCAGCAGCGCCTCCGGGACAGGGGATGGCAATCAGCCCCAGCATTTT.

This clone was detected ten times or more. The rearrangement links TRBV6-4 to TRBJ2-3; 9 nucleotides match TRBD2. Losses at the gene ends were 3 bases for V and 1 base for J; bases not matched to a gene: 2. The germline V gene encodes CDR1 MRHNA and CDR2 SNTAGT. This CDR3 contains 15 residues. This CDR3 reads CASSEAGGGTDTQYF. The CDR3 DNA is TGTGCCAGCAGTGAGGCGGGAGGGGGCACAGATACGCAGTATTTT.

The gene calls are TRBV2 and TRBJ2-1; D is undetermined. CDR1 is SNHLY, CDR2 FYNNEI, per germline. Deletions cut 4 bases from V and 6 bases from J, with 7 bases between. CDR3 length: 12 residues. The CDR3 loop is CASSAYSNEQFF. The CDR3, as DNA: TGTGCCAGCAGTGCCTATTCCAATGAGCAGTTCTTC.

The V call is TRBV18, the J call TRBJ2-7; 8 nucleotides agree with TRBD1. V lost 8 bases and J lost 5; bases outside the gene matches: 2. From germline, CDR1 is KGHSH and CDR2 LQKENI. The CDR3 consists of 11 residues. The CDR3 sequence: CASAQGDEQYF. CDR3 coding DNA: TGTGCCAGCGCACAGGGGGACGAGCAGTACTTC.

The rearrangement joins TRBV11-2 to TRBJ2-7; a weak D match, TRBD1 (6 bases). V lost 4 bases to trimming and J lost 4 bases, with 14 bases between them. The germline gives CDR1 SGHAT, CDR2 FQNNGV. The CDR3 is 14 amino acids. In nucleotides, the CDR3 is TGTGCCAGCAGCTACTCGGGGCAGGGGTACGAGCAGTACTTC. It translates to CASSYSGQGYEQYF.

J is TRBJ2-2 and V is TRBV5-4; the match to TRBD1 covers 9 bases. The CDR3 is 16 residues long. In germline, CDR1 is SGHNT, CDR2 YYREEE (reference sequence). J gave up 5 bases and V 4 bases, and 9 bases lay outside the gene matches. The CDR3 sequence: CASSAGHRGRTGELFF. CDR3 bases: TGTGCCAGCAGCGCGGGACACAGGGGGCGGACCGGGGAGCTGTTTTTT.

The chain employs TRBV6-6 and TRBJ2-1, with no clear D. The germline V gene encodes CDR1 MNHNY and CDR2 SVGAGI (reference sequence). There are 16 residues in the CDR3. The V and J ends lost 5 bases and 0 bases respectively, with 14 bases between them. The CDR3 loop reads CASSPNYLSSYNEQFF. The CDR3 DNA is TGTGCCAGCAGTCCAAACTACTTGAGCTCCTACAATGAGCAGTTCTTC.

This chain joins TRBV7-3 and TRBJ2-1, with TRBD2 matching over 11 bases. Germline lookup yields CDR1 SGHTA and CDR2 FQGTGA. The CDR3 consists of 15 residues. Unmatched junction bases numbered 9, after V lost 5 bases and J lost 9 bases. The CDR3 sequence is CASSPIPGTSGEQFF. The CDR3 DNA reads TGTGCCAGCAGCCCGATCCCCGGGACTAGCGGTGAGCAGTTCTTC.

A single count supports this clone. The chain employs TRBV20-1 and TRBJ2-1; no definite D call. There are 10 residues in the CDR3. CDR1 DFQATT and CDR2 SNEGSKA come from the germline V gene (reference sequence). V lost 4 bases and J lost 5, with 3 bases in between. For the CDR3, the DNA is TGCAGTGCTACCAACAATGAGCAGTTCTTC. Amino acids: CSATNNEQFF.

This chain uses TRBV27 with TRBJ2-2; 8 positions agree with TRBD2. The CDR3 has 17 residues. Germline V lookup: CDR1 MNHEY, CDR2 SMNVEV (reference sequence). V lost 7 bases, J lost 0 bases, and 10 bases stayed unmatched. Here the CDR3 reads CASTHRTSHANTGELFF. CDR3 coding DNA: TGTGCCAGCACTCATAGGACTAGCCATGCGAACACCGGGGAGCTGTTTTTT.

The gene calls are TRBV7-9 and TRBJ1-1, with 7 bases fitting TRBD1. Trimming removed 1 base from V and 3 bases from J; junction bases left unmatched: 8. Germline V gene data show CDR1 as SEHNR and CDR2 as FQNEAQ (reference sequence). The CDR3 spans 16 residues. CDR3 DNA: TGTGCCAGCAGCTTAGGAACAGGGGTTAGCGACACTGAAGCTTTCTTT. It codes for CASSLGTGVSDTEAFF.

The chain employs TRBV2 and TRBJ2-6, with D uncertain. The CDR3 covers 15 residues. V dropped 0 bases and J dropped 4 bases, with 7 bases sitting between them. Germline lookup yields CDR1 SNHLY and CDR2 FYNNEI. CDR3 sequence reads: CASSEALLGANVLTF. In nucleotides, the CDR3 is TGTGCCAGCAGTGAAGCGCTTCTGGGGGCCAACGTCCTGACTTTC.

This clone was recorded only once. The chain has TRBV4-3 and TRBJ2-1, with 14 bases lining up with TRBD2. The CDR3 has 17 residues. Trimming took 1 base from V and 8 from J; bases not matched to a gene: 7. Per the germline V gene, CDR1 is LGHNA and CDR2 is YSLEER. The CDR3: CASSQVGLAGDIHEQFF. In DNA, the CDR3 is TGCGCCAGCAGCCAAGTGGGACTAGCGGGAGATATCCATGAGCAGTTCTTC.

A note on this clone: The germline gene is not matched at one end of the junction; a read error may be the cause. This chain connects TRBV7-7 to TRBJ2-5; 8 bases line up with TRBD2. The CDR3 totals 15 residues. From germline, CDR1 is SSHAT and CDR2 FNYEAQ (reference sequence). For the CDR3, the DNA is TGTGCTAGCAGCCGTGGACTAGCCGGTAGGGAGACCCAGTACTTC. Protein product: CASSRGLAGRETQYF. The full variable domain, rest sourced from reference TRBV7-7 and TRBJ2-5, is GAGVSQSPRYKVTKRGQDVTLRCDPISSHATLYWYQQALGQGPEFLTYFNYEAQPDKSGLPSDRFSAERPEGSISTLTIQRTEQRDSAMYRCASSRGLAGRETQYFGPGTRLLVL.

Many counts were recorded for this clone. The J gene is TRBJ2-7, the V gene TRBV9, with TRBD1 identical over 9 bases. The CDR3 sequence is 15 residues long. CDR1 is SGDLS, CDR2 YYNGEE, per germline. Trimming took 1 base from V and 4 from J; bases not matched to a gene: 6. The DNA of the CDR3 is TGTGCCAGCAGCGTATCGGACAGGGGTTTTTACGAGCAGTACTTC. Translating gives CASSVSDRGFYEQYF.